Each of the 30 T cell receptor beta chains below was sequenced from the same sample in a study of blood T cells in healthy people across ages. A second PCR of 7 to 11 cycles used a sample-barcoded 5' primer and a J-beta primer mix. TCRdb re-called the 5' RACE reads with MiXCR, one entry per CDR3 protein. The sample contains approximately 780,000 distinct CDR3 sequences, around 25% of which appear only once. The sample was also linked to a second study, of T cells of mothers and their children.

Sequences were obtained from blood. Receptors originate from a boy between 10 and 17 years old in good health.

This chain links TRBV20-1 with TRBJ2-1; the D gene is possibly TRBD2 (7 bases). Germline CDR1 and CDR2: DFQATT and SNEGSKA (reference sequence). CDR3 length equals 16 residues. Trimming took 0 bases from V and 5 from J, leaving 17 bases between them. The DNA for the CDR3 is TGCAGTGCTAGAGATCCCGGGGGGCAGAAGGACAATGAGCAGTTCTTC. This encodes CSARDPGGQKDNEQFF.

The J gene is TRBJ2-3, the V gene TRBV20-1, with 11 bases matching TRBD2. CDR1 is DFQATT and CDR2 is SNEGSKA in the germline V gene (reference sequence). The CDR3 has 16 residues. V shed 3 bases and J 2 bases; nucleotides not matched to a gene: 7. CDR3 amino acids: CSASALAGGSTDTQYF. CDR3 in DNA: TGCAGTGCTAGCGCGCTAGCGGGGGGCTCCACAGATACGCAGTATTTT.

In this sample, this clonotype turned up a few times. The CDR3 coding sequence is TGCAGCGTTGAAGGGGGACACGGCTACACCTTC. It yields the protein CSVEGGHGYTF. The chain links TRBV29-1 to TRBJ1-2; D possibly corresponds to TRBD1 (6 bases). This CDR3 is built from 11 residues. Germline V gene data show CDR1 as SQVTM and CDR2 as ANQGSEA. V dropped 1 base and J dropped 8 bases, with 8 bases sitting between them.

The J gene is TRBJ2-5, the V gene TRBV7-9; 12 bases match TRBD2. This CDR3 has 16 residues. V gave up 5 bases and J gave up 3 bases; unmatched junction bases: 7. The germline CDR1 and CDR2 sequences are SEHNR and FQNEAQ (reference sequence). The CDR3 region has the DNA TGTGCCAGCAGCATCGACAGGACTAGCGGGGAAGAGACCCAGTACTTC. Protein sequence: CASSIDRTSGEETQYF.

The chain joins TRBV6-2 or TRBV6-3 to TRBJ2-5; 8 bases are shared with TRBD2. The CDR3 spans 13 residues. In germline, CDR1 is MNHEY, CDR2 SVGEGT. V gave up 11 bases and J gave up 7 bases; unmatched junction bases: 12. The CDR3 DNA sequence: TGTGCCGGCTCCCTCGGGGGGGCCGGGACCCAGTACTTC. Its protein is CAGSLGGAGTQYF.

The CDR3 loop is CASSLAGQGAGDTQYF. As DNA, the CDR3 is TGTGCCAGCAGCCTTGCGGGACAGGGGGCCGGAGATACGCAGTATTTT. This chain connects TRBV7-3 to TRBJ2-3; 12 positions match TRBD1. The CDR3 covers 16 residues. Per germline, CDR1 SGHTA and CDR2 FQGTGA. With V trimmed by 5 bases and J by 5 bases, 8 bases remained unmatched.

This clonotype showed up just a few times. The rearrangement joins TRBV19 to TRBJ1-4, with D hard to call. CDR1 and CDR2 from the germline V gene are LNHDA and SQIVND (reference sequence). The CDR3 is 16 amino acids. Trimming took off 4 bases at V and 0 bases at J, with 12 bases between the two ends. The CDR3 here is CASSRLGFATNEKLFF. CDR3 nucleotide sequence: TGTGCCAGTAGTAGGTTGGGATTTGCAACTAATGAAAAACTGTTTTTT. Full variable domain (outside the CDR3, taken from reference TRBV19 and TRBJ1-4): DGGITQSPKYLFRKEGQNVTLSCEQNLNHDAMYWYRQDPGQGLRLIYYSQIVNDFQKGDIAEGYSVSREKKESFPLTVTSAQKNPTAFYLCASSRLGFATNEKLFFGSGTQLSVL.

There are a few counts of this clonotype. The V gene is TRBV18, the J gene TRBJ1-1; no clear D gene. Germline V gene data show CDR1 as KGHSH and CDR2 as LQKENI. This CDR3 is built from 15 residues. Between the trimmed V and J ends, which lost 0 bases and 0 bases, there was a span of 8 bases. CDR3 region: CASSPPRRMNTEAFF. The CDR3 coding sequence is TGTGCCAGCTCACCACCTCGCAGGATGAACACTGAAGCTTTCTTT.

The V call is TRBV24-1, the J call TRBJ2-7, with 9 bases matching TRBD1. The V gene end was trimmed by 10 bases and the J gene end by 3 bases; junction bases not matched to a gene: 9. The length of the CDR3 is 14 residues. CDR1 is KGHDR and CDR2 is SFDVKD in the germline V gene. CDR3 amino acids: CATSPGQGNYEQYF. The CDR3 DNA reads as TGTGCCACTTCTCCGGGACAGGGAAACTACGAGCAGTACTTC.

This clonotype was detected only a few times. The chain links TRBV7-9 to TRBJ2-4; no reliable D call. The CDR3 contains 12 residues. Germline V CDR1 and CDR2: SEHNR, FQNEAQ (reference sequence). With 5 bases removed from V and 8 bases from J, the gap between germline ends came to 10 bases. CDR3 region: CASSLGWDIQYF. CDR3 DNA sequence: TGTGCCAGCAGCCTAGGGTGGGACATTCAGTACTTC.

This clonotype appeared a few times. The rearrangement uses TRBV13 and TRBJ1-6; TRBD1 is a possible D gene (5 bases). The germline V gene has CDR1 PRHDT and CDR2 FYEKMQ (reference sequence). Deletions cut 0 bases from V and 14 bases from J, with 14 bases between. This CDR3 region has 14 residues. CDR3 bases: TGTGCCAGCAGCTTAGGAGGGGCCCCTAATTCCCTCCACTTT. This codes for CASSLGGAPNSLHF.

This chain links TRBV7-9 with TRBJ2-5; 10 nucleotides align to TRBD1. The J call may be incorrect, as the DNA end agrees better with TRBJ2-7. This CDR3 contains 14 residues. Germline V gene data show CDR1 as SEHNR and CDR2 as FQNEAQ (reference sequence). CDR3 in DNA: TGTGCCAGCAGCCACCGGGACAGGGGATCCGAGCAGTACTTC. This codes for CASSHRDRGSEQYF.

The chain has TRBV5-1 and TRBJ2-3, with 9 bases identical to TRBD2. Germline CDR1 SGHRS, CDR2 YFSETQ. After removal of 0 bases from V and 2 bases from J, the junction contained 1 base not matched to a gene. CDR3 size: 15 residues. The CDR3 bases are TGCGCCAGCAGCTTGGGACTAGCGGTCACAGATACGCAGTATTTT. It translates to CASSLGLAVTDTQYF.

J is TRBJ2-4 and V is TRBV20-1, with a possible D match to TRBD2 (6 bases). With 6 bases removed from V and 2 bases from J, the gap between germline ends came to 14 bases. Germline V lookup: CDR1 DFQATT, CDR2 SNEGSKA (reference sequence). This CDR3 has 14 residues. The CDR3 DNA is TGCAGTGCCACGGGGGTGGACACCAAAAACATTCAGTACTTC. Translated, it gives CSATGVDTKNIQYF.

This clonotype was observed a few times. The J gene is TRBJ2-7, the V gene TRBV24-1; a weak D match, TRBD1 (5 bases). The germline V gene encodes CDR1 KGHDR and CDR2 SFDVKD. CDR3 size: 15 residues. Trimming removed 7 bases from V and 7 bases from J, with 22 bases in between. The CDR3, as DNA: TGTGCCACCAGCGTTTCAAGACTCCCGGCAGGGGAGCAGTACTTC. This translates into CATSVSRLPAGEQYF.

This clonotype was counted a few times. This rearrangement joins TRBV28 to TRBJ2-7, with 10 bases identical to TRBD2. The CDR3 is made up of 14 amino acids. With V trimmed by 6 bases and J by 2 bases, 4 bases remained unmatched. CDR1 is MDHEN, CDR2 SYDVKM, per germline. The CDR3 loop is CASSLGTSAYEQYF. CDR3 nucleotide sequence: TGTGCCAGCAGCCTCGGGACTAGCGCCTACGAGCAGTACTTC.

The rearrangement links TRBV4-3 to TRBJ2-5, with D possibly being TRBD2 (5 bases). Germline CDR1 reads LGHNA; CDR2 reads YSLEER. With 0 bases removed from V and 7 bases from J, the gap between germline ends came to 12 bases. This CDR3 spans 14 amino acids. CDR3 coding DNA: TGCGCCAGCAGCCAAGAAGGAAGCGGTGGGACCCAGTACTTC. Residues: CASSQEGSGGTQYF.

This clonotype was seen more than once but under ten times. This chain uses TRBV7-9 with TRBJ1-4; D unresolved. CDR3 length equals 15 residues. V was trimmed by 3 bases and J by 5 bases, leaving 13 bases between them. Germline CDR1 reads SEHNR; CDR2 reads FQNEAQ (reference sequence). The CDR3 nucleotides are TGTGCCAGCAGCTTGGGAGTACAGTTCAATGAAAAACTGTTTTTT. Protein: CASSLGVQFNEKLFF. Supplemented by reference TRBV7-9 and TRBJ1-4, the full variable domain reads DTGVSQNPRHKITKRGQNVTFRCDPISEHNRLYWYRQTLGQGPEFLTYFQNEAQLEKSRLLSDRFSAERPKGSFSTLEIQRTEQGDSAMYLCASSLGVQFNEKLFFGSGTQLSVL.

This clonotype was detected a few times. V usage is TRBV6-5 and J usage is TRBJ2-4; TRBD1 matches at 8 bases. CDR3 length: 17 amino acids. The trim removed 4 bases at V and 3 bases at J, leaving 11 bases unmatched. Germline V gene lookup returns CDR1 MNHEY and CDR2 SVGAGI. Here the CDR3 DNA reads TGTGCCAGCAGTTCAGGGGGCAGCCTCTTTGGCAAAAACATTCAGTACTTC. Translated: CASSSGGSLFGKNIQYF.

This clonotype was seen a few times. The J gene is TRBJ2-1, the V gene TRBV5-1; TRBD2 agrees at 10 bases. The CDR3 runs to 17 residues. Germline assignment: CDR1 SGHRS and CDR2 YFSETQ. The ends lost 4 bases at V and 7 bases at J; junction bases unmatched: 14. CDR3 nucleotides: TGCGCCAGCAGCCAGGGACCGGAGCGGGGGGGCGTAAATGAGCAGTTCTTC. This codes for CASSQGPERGGVNEQFF.

The gene calls are TRBV20-1 and TRBJ2-7, with D perhaps assigned TRBD1 or TRBD2 (5 bases each). Germline V gives CDR1 DFQATT, CDR2 SNEGSKA (reference sequence). With 3 bases removed from V and 3 bases from J, the gap between germline ends came to 18 bases. The CDR3 is 15 residues long. CDR3 coding DNA: TGCAGTGCTAGTGGCGCCGGGACGGCTGACTACGAGCAGTACTTC. Translating it yields CSASGAGTADYEQYF.

This clonotype was picked up a small number of times. The chain recombines TRBV6-5 with TRBJ1-2; 11 positions agree with TRBD1. Trimming removed 6 bases from V and 4 bases from J; junction bases left unmatched: 10. Germline CDR1 MNHEY, CDR2 SVGAGI. This CDR3 spans 16 amino acids. The CDR3 loop reads CASSPVRTGGSYGYTF. The CDR3 nucleotides read TGTGCCAGCAGCCCCGTTAGGACAGGGGGCTCCTATGGCTACACCTTC.

The chain carries TRBV20-1 and TRBJ1-1; D is perhaps TRBD1 (6 bases). The CDR3 is made up of 13 amino acids. Looked up from germline, CDR1 is DFQATT and CDR2 is SNEGSKA (reference sequence). V dropped 6 bases and J dropped 8 bases, with 19 bases sitting between them. The CDR3 DNA follows: TGCAGTGCCCCCCCACAGGGAGCTTCCGAAGCTTTCTTT. As protein: CSAPPQGASEAFF.

The chain recombines TRBV4-1 with TRBJ1-2, with a weak D call TRBD1 (5 bases). The CDR3 consists of 16 residues. The germline V gene has CDR1 MGHRA and CDR2 YSYEKL. Between the trimmed V and J ends, which lost 4 bases and 0 bases, there was a span of 15 bases. The CDR3 is CASSPGGDLANYGYTF. The CDR3 DNA reads TGCGCCAGCAGCCCCGGAGGGGACCTAGCTAACTATGGCTACACCTTC.

J is TRBJ1-1 and V is TRBV5-1; 10 nucleotides align to TRBD1. V shed 4 bases and J 5 bases; nucleotides not matched to a gene: 14. This CDR3 comprises 17 residues. From germline, CDR1 is SGHRS and CDR2 YFSETQ. CDR3 sequence (DNA): TGCGCCAGCAGCACATCCGGGACAGGGGTTGCTAGTACTGAAGCTTTCTTT. It yields the protein CASSTSGTGVASTEAFF.

V is TRBV4-1 and J is TRBJ2-5; D is unclear. The J call may be incorrect, as the DNA end agrees better with TRBJ2-1. The CDR3 sequence is 14 residues long. Germline-derived CDR1 and CDR2 are MGHRA and YSYEKL. DNA of the CDR3: TGCGCCAGCAGCCACCCAGACCCACCCAATGAGCAGTTCTTC. It yields the protein CASSHPDPPNEQFF.

This clonotype appeared a few times. J is TRBJ2-7 and V is TRBV7-9, with D unresolved. CDR1 and CDR2 from the germline V gene are SEHNR and FQNEAQ (reference sequence). Between the trimmed V and J ends, which lost 2 bases and 3 bases, there was a span of 11 bases. CDR3 size: 14 residues. CDR3 in DNA: TGTGCCAGCAGCTTATGGGAACAGAGCTACGAGCAGTACTTC. It encodes CASSLWEQSYEQYF. The whole variable domain, remainder taken from reference TRBV7-9 and TRBJ2-7, is DTGVSQNPRHKITKRGQNVTFRCDPISEHNRLYWYRQTLGQGPEFLTYFQNEAQLEKSRLLSDRFSAERPKGSFSTLEIQRTEQGDSAMYLCASSLWEQSYEQYFGPGTRLTVT.

The chain carries TRBV19 and TRBJ2-3; D could derive from TRBD1 or TRBD2 (5 bases each). Trimming removed 7 bases at V and 2 bases at J, with 16 bases between. The CDR3 has 15 amino acids. The germline V gene has CDR1 LNHDA and CDR2 SQIVND (reference sequence). CDR3 bases: TGTGCCAGTACCCGACAGCGGACACTCACAGATACGCAGTATTTT. It codes for CASTRQRTLTDTQYF.

There are a few counts of this clonotype. The chain uses TRBV20-1 and TRBJ1-4; TRBD1 is a possible D gene (5 bases). The CDR3 extends over 14 amino acids. V lost 0 bases and J lost 5, with 10 bases in between. The germline V gene has CDR1 DFQATT and CDR2 SNEGSKA (reference sequence). CDR3 protein: CSARDGGRNEKLFF. The CDR3 DNA reads TGCAGTGCTAGAGATGGGGGTCGGAATGAAAAACTGTTTTTT.

This chain joins TRBV7-6 and TRBJ1-4; possible D gene TRBD1, 5 bases. The CDR3 extends over 15 amino acids. Germline values: CDR1 SGHVS, CDR2 FNYEAQ. The V end was cut by 8 bases, the J end by 3 bases, with 16 bases between. CDR3 amino acids: CASGAVGGANEKLFF. The CDR3 coding sequence is TGTGCCAGCGGGGCTGTCGGGGGAGCTAATGAAAAACTGTTTTTT. The variable domain in full, completed from reference TRBV7-6 and TRBJ1-4, reads GAGVSQSPRYKVTKRGQDVALRCDPISGHVSLYWYRQALGQGPEFLTYFNYEAQQDKSGLPNDRFSAERPEGSISTLTIQRTEQRDSAMYRCASGAVGGANEKLFFGSGTQLSVL.